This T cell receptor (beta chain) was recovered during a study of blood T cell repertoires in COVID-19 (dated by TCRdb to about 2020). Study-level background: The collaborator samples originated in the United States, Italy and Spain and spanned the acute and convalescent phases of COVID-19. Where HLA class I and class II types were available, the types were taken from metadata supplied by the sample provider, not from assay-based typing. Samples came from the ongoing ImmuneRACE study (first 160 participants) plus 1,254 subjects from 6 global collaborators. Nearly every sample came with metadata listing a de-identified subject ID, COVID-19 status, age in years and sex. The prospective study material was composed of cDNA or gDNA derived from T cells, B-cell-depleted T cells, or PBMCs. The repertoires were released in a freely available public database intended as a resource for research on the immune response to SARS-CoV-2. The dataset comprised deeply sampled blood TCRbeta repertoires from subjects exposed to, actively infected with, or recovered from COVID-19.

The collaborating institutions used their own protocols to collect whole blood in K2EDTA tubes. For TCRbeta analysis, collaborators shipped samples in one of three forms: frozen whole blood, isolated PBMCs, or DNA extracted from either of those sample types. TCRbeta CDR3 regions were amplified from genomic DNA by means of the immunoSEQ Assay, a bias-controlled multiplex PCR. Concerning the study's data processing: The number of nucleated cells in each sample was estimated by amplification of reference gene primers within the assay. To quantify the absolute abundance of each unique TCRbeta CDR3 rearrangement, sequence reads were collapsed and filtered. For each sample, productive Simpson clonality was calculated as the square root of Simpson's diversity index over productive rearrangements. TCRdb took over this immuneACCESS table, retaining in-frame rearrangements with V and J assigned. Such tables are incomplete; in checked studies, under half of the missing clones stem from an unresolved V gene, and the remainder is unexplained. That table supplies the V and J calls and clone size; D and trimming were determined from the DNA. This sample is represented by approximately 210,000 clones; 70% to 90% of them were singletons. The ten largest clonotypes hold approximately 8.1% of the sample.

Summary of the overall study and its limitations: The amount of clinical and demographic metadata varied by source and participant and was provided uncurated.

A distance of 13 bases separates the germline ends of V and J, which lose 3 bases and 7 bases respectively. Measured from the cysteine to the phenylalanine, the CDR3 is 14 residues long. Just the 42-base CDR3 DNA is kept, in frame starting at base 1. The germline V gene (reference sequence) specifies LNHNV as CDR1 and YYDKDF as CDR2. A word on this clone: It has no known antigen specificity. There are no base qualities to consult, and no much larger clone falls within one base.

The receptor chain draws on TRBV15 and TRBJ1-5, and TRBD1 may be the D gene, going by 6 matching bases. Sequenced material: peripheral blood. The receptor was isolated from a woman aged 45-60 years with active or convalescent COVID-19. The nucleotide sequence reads TGTGCCACCAGCAGGGACAGCCCGAAACAGCCCCAGCATTTT. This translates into CATSRDSPKQPQHF.